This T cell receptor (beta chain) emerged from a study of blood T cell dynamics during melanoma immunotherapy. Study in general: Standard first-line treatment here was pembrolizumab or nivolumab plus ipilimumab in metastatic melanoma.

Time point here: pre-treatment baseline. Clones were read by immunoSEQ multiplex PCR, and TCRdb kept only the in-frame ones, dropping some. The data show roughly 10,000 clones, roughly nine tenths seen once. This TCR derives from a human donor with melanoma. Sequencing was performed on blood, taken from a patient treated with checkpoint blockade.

The CDR3 nucleotides are TGTGCCAGCAGCTTAGTTGACCTCTTGGGTTCCGAGCAGTACTTC. This gives the protein CASSLVDLLGSEQYF. The chain employs TRBV11-2 and TRBJ2-5; D uncertain. The DNA end is more similar to TRBJ2-7, so the J call may be wrong. This CDR3 is built from 15 residues. Germline CDR1 and CDR2: SGHAT and FQNNGV.